Below are 14 T cell receptor beta chains sequenced from a single sample in a study of regulatory T cells in long-lasting Graves disease. As for time point: newly diagnosed GD, antithyroid drugs for less than 3 months. RNA isolated from PBMCs was used to make the TCR library. TCR beta libraries were built with iRepertoire HTBI primers and Arm-PCR of CDR3 regions. TCRdb used MiXCR to reprocess the multiplex PCR reads, holding one entry per CDR3 protein. This sample carries 400,000 to 500,000 distinct CDR3 sequences, more than 13% of them seen once, and the ten largest clones take roughly 17%. The same data also went into a second study, on T cells in Graves' hyperthyroidism and ophthalmopathy.

The sequenced sample was peripheral blood mononuclear cells (PBMCs), obtained at new diagnosis, from a patient treated with antithyroid drugs. All receptors derive from a woman aged 25 to 39 with Graves disease.

This clonotype was counted ten times or more. V gene TRBV30 combines with J gene TRBJ1-2; the match to TRBD1 covers 8 bases. The CDR3 has 12 amino acids. Trimming removed 3 bases from V and 6 bases from J; junction bases left unmatched: 3. Germline-derived CDR1 and CDR2 are GTSNPN and SVGIG (reference sequence). As DNA, the CDR3 is TGTGCCTGGAGACAGGGGGGCCATGGCTACACCTTC. This encodes CAWRQGGHGYTF.

This clonotype was counted many times. The V and J genes are TRBV28 and TRBJ2-5; 9 bases fit TRBD2. The DNA end is a closer match to TRBJ2-1, so the J assignment may be wrong. The CDR3 is 14 amino acids. Germline CDR1 reads MDHEN; CDR2 reads SYDVKM. The CDR3 DNA follows: TGTGCCAGCAGTTTCGAGCGGGAGGACAATGAGCAGTTCTTC. It encodes CASSFEREDNEQFF.

Many counts were recorded for this clonotype. The V call is TRBV9, the J call TRBJ2-3, with a tentative D call TRBD2 (5 bases). The CDR3 sequence is 14 residues long. Trimming took 1 base from V and 4 from J, leaving 10 bases between them. The germline CDR1 and CDR2 sequences are SGDLS and YYNGEE. The CDR3 sequence: CASSVSGGADTQYF. Here the CDR3 DNA reads TGTGCCAGCAGCGTAAGCGGAGGTGCAGATACGCAGTATTTT.

The chain couples TRBV19 to TRBJ2-7; 11 nucleotides line up with TRBD2. Germline CDR1 and CDR2: LNHDA and SQIVND (reference sequence). This CDR3 has 15 amino acids. V shed 5 bases, J shed 2 bases, and the junction held 5 bases outside the gene matches. The CDR3 DNA reads as TGTGCCAGTAGTCTGACGACTAGCGGGGCCTACGAGCAGTACTTC. It encodes CASSLTTSGAYEQYF.

The table lists this clonotype with many counts. The chain carries TRBV2 and TRBJ1-5; D might be TRBD1 (6 bases). Germline V gene data show CDR1 as SNHLY and CDR2 as FYNNEI. V was pared by 6 bases and J by 4 bases, with 16 bases between. This CDR3 has 15 amino acids. In DNA, the CDR3 is TGTGCCAGCAGGAGAGCAGGGGAACGAAATCAGCCCCAGCATTTT. Encoded protein: CASRRAGERNQPQHF.

This clonotype was counted only a few times. The rearrangement joins TRBV25-1 to TRBJ2-1; 10 bases align to TRBD2. The CDR3 length is 16 residues. Trimming removed 8 bases from V and 2 bases from J; junction bases left unmatched: 9. In germline, CDR1 is MGHDK, CDR2 SYGVNS. CDR3 region: CASGPSGSITYNEQFF. CDR3 in DNA: TGTGCCAGCGGCCCTAGCGGGAGTATCACCTACAATGAGCAGTTCTTC.

This clonotype showed up just a few times. The genes are TRBV24-1 and TRBJ1-2; no clear D gene. Germline V gene data show CDR1 as KGHDR and CDR2 as SFDVKD. Trimming took 1 base from V and 3 from J, leaving 5 bases between them. This CDR3 is built from 13 residues. CDR3 DNA: TGTGCCACCAGTGATTTTGCAGACTATGGCTACACCTTC. It yields the protein CATSDFADYGYTF.

This clonotype has ten or more counts. The V gene is TRBV20-1, the J gene TRBJ2-1; 9 nucleotides agree with TRBD2. Germline assignment: CDR1 DFQATT and CDR2 SNEGSKA (reference sequence). V lost 3 bases and J lost 6; bases outside the gene matches: 18. The CDR3 spans 18 residues. CDR3 sequence (DNA): TGCAGTGCTAGGGCGTACGGTAGCGGGAGTAAGTCCGGCAATGAGCAGTTCTTC. It translates to CSARAYGSGSKSGNEQFF.

This clonotype was counted a few times. V is TRBV28 and J is TRBJ1-5, with D uncertain. CDR1 and CDR2 from the germline V gene are MDHEN and SYDVKM. The length of the CDR3 is 15 residues. Trimming took off 5 bases at V and 5 bases at J, with 16 bases between the two ends. The CDR3 here is CASSPLHPFDQPQHF. The CDR3 DNA is TGTGCCAGCAGTCCCCTCCACCCTTTCGATCAGCCCCAGCATTTT.

The J gene is TRBJ2-7, the V gene TRBV6-5; 10 bases map to TRBD2. Looked up from germline, CDR1 is MNHEY and CDR2 is SVGAGI. The CDR3 contains 16 residues. Trimming cost V 4 bases and J 5 bases; bases outside gene matches: 11. The chain's CDR3 is CASSSGRLAGGDEQYF. CDR3 DNA: TGTGCCAGCAGTTCCGGGCGGTTAGCGGGAGGAGACGAGCAGTACTTC.

In regard to this clonotype: A read error may be the cause here, since a much bigger clone is one base away. The chain uses TRBV20-1 and TRBJ2-5; TRBD2 matches at 8 bases. From germline, CDR1 is DFQATT and CDR2 SNEGSKA (reference sequence). V lost 5 bases, J lost 1 base, and 9 bases stayed unmatched. This CDR3 is built from 15 residues. CDR3 DNA sequence: TGCAGTGCTGAGGAGGTACTAGCGGTCCAAGAGACCCAGTACTTC. Its protein is CSAEEVLAVQETQYF.

The chain recombines TRBV5-1 with TRBJ2-3, with TRBD1 matching over 8 bases. CDR1 and CDR2 from the germline V gene are SGHRS and YFSETQ. This CDR3 region has 14 residues. The V and J ends lost 5 bases and 6 bases, in that order; junction bases with no gene match: 8. Here the CDR3 DNA reads TGCGCCAGCAGTTCGGACAGGGTCCGGGATACGCAGTATTTT. This translates into CASSSDRVRDTQYF.

This clonotype was counted between two and nine times. The chain uses TRBV5-6 and TRBJ2-2; maybe TRBD1 (5 bases). In germline, CDR1 is SGHDT, CDR2 YYEEEE. Trimming stripped 2 bases from V and 7 bases from J, with 12 bases between. This CDR3 has 14 amino acids. CDR3 amino acids: CASSFEGVGGELFF. CDR3 DNA sequence: TGTGCCAGCAGCTTTGAAGGGGTCGGCGGGGAGCTGTTTTTT.

This clonotype was detected many times. The chain combines TRBV28 with TRBJ2-7; perhaps D is TRBD1 or TRBD2 (5 bases each). The CDR3 covers 15 residues. Germline CDR1 reads MDHEN; CDR2 reads SYDVKM. V gave up 6 bases and J gave up 3 bases, with 18 bases separating them. CDR3 nucleotides: TGTGCCAGCAGCCCTCAAGAGGGACGCAACTACGAGCAGTACTTC. Translating gives CASSPQEGRNYEQYF.